This T cell receptor beta chain derives from a study of cytomegalovirus exposure and HLA in healthy donors. Per germline, CDR1 KGHSH and CDR2 LQKENI. V was clipped by 8 bases and J by 3 bases, with 19 bases between them. The CDR3 covers 15 residues. The PCR employed 60 Vbeta primers together with 13 Jbeta primers. The table came from immunoSEQ multiplex PCR; TCRdb's copy has only in-frame clones and leaves some out. The top ten hold over 8.5% of the sample, which has under 200,000 clones, roughly 82% seen once. There are a few counts of this clone. The chain carries TRBV18 and TRBJ2-5; tentative D call: TRBD2 (7 bases). Sample: PBMCs. The receptor was derived from a man aged 45 to 65 in good health and CMV-seropositive. CDR3 bases: TGTGCCAGCCATCGGCGGGGGCGAGGTGAAGAGACCCAGTACTTC. Protein sequence: CASHRRGRGEETQYF. Supplemented by reference TRBV18 and TRBJ2-5, the full variable domain reads NAGVMQNPRHLVRRRGQEARLRCSPMKGHSHVYWYRQLPEEGLKFMVYLQKENIIDESGMPKERFSAEFPKEGPSILRIQQVVRGDSAAYFCASHRRGRGEETQYFGPGTRLLVL.